The next 22 T cell receptor beta chains were all read from a single sample in a study of blood T cell repertoires in COVID-19. The assay was immunoSEQ multiplex PCR, and TCRdb's table has in-frame clones only and misses some. The sample has approximately 34,000 clones, 80% seen once. What was sequenced was peripheral blood. Receptors originate from a woman aged 65 to 85 with acute or convalescent COVID-19.

The chain combines TRBV3-1 (or the pseudogene TRBV3-2) with TRBJ2-3; perhaps TRBD1 as D (6 bases). Trimming removed 2 bases from V and 0 bases from J, with 9 bases in between. CDR3 size: 15 residues. CDR1 is LGHDT and CDR2 is YNNKEL in the germline V gene (reference sequence). CDR3 coding DNA: TGTGCCAGCAGCCAATCGACAGGTAGCACAGATACGCAGTATTTT. Translating it yields CASSQSTGSTDTQYF.

V and J are TRBV7-8 and TRBJ2-5, with 8 bases matching TRBD1. Germline assignment: CDR1 SGHVS and CDR2 FQNEAQ. The CDR3 is made up of 14 amino acids. Trimming took 5 bases from V and 5 from J; bases not matched to a gene: 7. CDR3 region: CASSRQGYEETQYF. The CDR3 nucleotides read TGTGCCAGCAGCAGACAGGGGTACGAGGAGACCCAGTACTTC. Based on the CDR3 plus reference TRBV7-8 and TRBJ2-5, the full variable domain is GAGVSQSPRYKVAKRGQDVALRCDPISGHVSLFWYQQALGQGPEFLTYFQNEAQLDKSGLPSDRFFAERPEGSVSTLKIQRTQQEDSAVYLCASSRQGYEETQYFGPGTRLLVL.

This clone was seen a handful of times. This chain's CDR3 is CASSSNRARYNEQFF. The CDR3 DNA reads as TGTGCCAGCAGTTCAAACAGGGCCAGATACAATGAGCAGTTCTTC. This sequence joins TRBV28 and TRBJ2-1; TRBD1 might be the D (6 bases). The CDR3 extends over 15 amino acids. Per the germline V gene, CDR1 is MDHEN and CDR2 is SYDVKM. V lost 4 bases, J lost 4 bases, and 14 bases lay in between.

The V gene is TRBV19, the J gene TRBJ2-1; 7 bases line up with TRBD2. Germline CDR1 LNHDA, CDR2 SQIVND (reference sequence). V trimming: 3 bases; J trimming: 8 bases; junction bases outside the gene matches: 4. The CDR3 is 13 residues long. CDR3 in DNA: TGTGCCAGTAGTATGGGCGGGAGCTATGAGCAGTTCTTC. This encodes CASSMGGSYEQFF.

The chain uses TRBV5-1 and TRBJ2-3; D gene ambiguous. V lost 1 base to trimming and J lost 3 bases, with 9 bases between them. Germline CDR1 is SGHRS and CDR2 is YFSETQ. The CDR3 has 14 amino acids. CDR3 residues: CASSLSGRTDTQYF. In nucleotides, the CDR3 is TGCGCCAGCAGCTTGTCAGGAAGGACAGATACGCAGTATTTT.

This clone has at least ten counts. The V gene is TRBV11-3, the J gene TRBJ2-5; the match to TRBD2 covers 7 bases. The junction had 4 bases not matched to a gene; V was cut back by 8 bases and J by 1 base. This CDR3 contains 13 residues. Germline V gives CDR1 SGHNT, CDR2 YENEEA. CDR3 DNA sequence: TGTGCCAGCGGAACTAGCGCCCAAGAGACCCAGTACTTC. As protein: CASGTSAQETQYF. Complete variable domain (other parts from reference TRBV11-3 and TRBJ2-5): EAGVVQSPRYKIIEKKQPVAFWCNPISGHNTLYWYLQNLGQGPELLIRYENEEAVDDSQLPKDRFSAERLKGVDSTLKIQPAELGDSAVYLCASGTSAQETQYFGPGTRLLVL.

The rearrangement joins TRBV2 to TRBJ1-2; 9 nucleotides agree with TRBD1. Germline lookup yields CDR1 SNHLY and CDR2 FYNNEI. V lost 4 bases to trimming and J lost 6 bases; unmatched junction nucleotides: 12. This CDR3 contains 16 residues. CDR3 loop: CASSGPGQGGSHGYTF. The CDR3 coding sequence is TGTGCCAGCAGTGGTCCGGGACAGGGAGGTTCGCATGGCTACACCTTC.

This chain links TRBV2 with TRBJ2-7, with a possible D match to TRBD1 (6 bases). CDR1 SNHLY and CDR2 FYNNEI come from the germline V gene. V was pared by 6 bases and J by 0 bases, with 12 bases between. The CDR3 sequence is 14 residues long. The CDR3 DNA is TGTGCCAGCAGGGCGGACAGTTTCTCCTACGAGCAGTACTTC. It specifies CASRADSFSYEQYF.

This sequence joins TRBV7-2 and TRBJ2-1; D may be TRBD2 (5 bases). Per germline, CDR1 SGHTA and CDR2 FQGNSA. The length of the CDR3 is 14 residues. Trimming left V 5 bases short and J 7 bases short, with 15 bases between. CDR3 DNA sequence: TGTGCCAGCAGCCCTGCGGACTCTGGGAATGAGCAGTTCTTC. Translated, it gives CASSPADSGNEQFF. Variable domain in full (rest from reference TRBV7-2 and TRBJ2-1): GAGVSQSPSNKVTEKGKDVELRCDPISGHTALYWYRQSLGQGLEFLIYFQGNSAPDKSGLPSDRFSAERTGGSVSTLTIQRTQQEDSAVYLCASSPADSGNEQFFGPGTRLTVL.

The chain carries TRBV7-9 and TRBJ1-1; D perhaps matches TRBD1 (5 bases). The CDR3 spans 15 residues. Trimming took off 1 base at V and 1 base at J, with 10 bases between the two ends. Germline V lookup: CDR1 SEHNR, CDR2 FQNEAQ (reference sequence). The CDR3 DNA reads TGTGCCAGCAGCTTAGATGGGGCCACGAACACTGAAGCTTTCTTT. Protein sequence: CASSLDGATNTEAFF.

This clone was seen more than once but under ten times. V gene TRBV12-3 or TRBV12-4 combines with J gene TRBJ1-2; D uncertain. The CDR3 is 13 residues long. V dropped 6 bases and J dropped 8 bases, with 16 bases sitting between them. CDR3 amino acids: CASRASDLGGYTF. As DNA, the CDR3 is TGTGCCAGCAGGGCGAGCGATCTTGGAGGCTACACCTTC.

In this sample, this clone turned up a few times. The chain employs TRBV6-1 and TRBJ1-6; 7 positions match TRBD1. V lost 3 bases and J lost 10; bases outside the gene matches: 3. From germline, CDR1 is MNHNS and CDR2 SASEGT. This CDR3 is 13 amino acids long. The CDR3 DNA follows: TGTGCCAGCAGTGAGACAGGGAGGTCACCCCTCCACTTT. Translating gives CASSETGRSPLHF.

V usage is TRBV5-1 and J usage is TRBJ1-2; 10 nucleotides agree with TRBD1. The trim removed 4 bases at V and 5 bases at J, leaving 8 bases unmatched. Germline V gene data show CDR1 as SGHRS and CDR2 as YFSETQ. The CDR3 has 15 residues. The CDR3 nucleotides read TGCGCCAGCAGCATCGGGACAGGGGACGGGTATGGCTACACCTTC. As protein: CASSIGTGDGYGYTF.

In this sample, this clone turned up a few times. This chain joins TRBV4-1 and TRBJ2-7; 11 bases are shared with TRBD1. With 4 bases clipped from V and 6 bases from J, the junction kept 5 bases outside the gene matches. CDR1 is MGHRA, CDR2 YSYEKL, per germline. This CDR3 spans 14 amino acids. The CDR3 loop reads CASSPGQGGGEQYF. The CDR3 DNA reads TGCGCCAGCAGCCCGGGACAGGGGGGCGGCGAGCAGTACTTC.

V is TRBV27 and J is TRBJ2-7; TRBD2 matches at 7 bases. Trimming removed 8 bases from V and 6 bases from J; junction bases left unmatched: 4. The CDR3 length is 11 residues. Germline CDR1 MNHEY, CDR2 SMNVEV (reference sequence). CDR3 DNA sequence: TGTGCCAGCCGAGGACTAGGCGAGCAGTACTTC. As protein: CASRGLGEQYF.

The chain carries TRBV2 and TRBJ2-1; TRBD2 agrees at 9 bases. With 8 bases clipped from V and 15 bases from J, the junction kept 8 bases outside the gene matches. CDR3 length equals 11 residues. CDR1 is SNHLY, CDR2 FYNNEI, per germline. CDR3: CASEGTSISFF. The CDR3 DNA follows: TGTGCCAGCGAAGGGACTAGCATTTCGTTCTTC. The full variable domain, completed using reference TRBV2 and TRBJ2-1, is EPEVTQTPSHQVTQMGQEVILRCVPISNHLYFYWYRQILGQKVEFLVSFYNNEISEKSEIFDDQFSVERPDGSNFTLKIRSTKLEDSAMYFCASEGTSISFFGPGTRLTVL.

This rearrangement joins TRBV6-5 to TRBJ1-2; a possible D gene is TRBD1 (5 bases). The CDR3 is 13 residues long. The ends were cut back, 5 bases at V and 5 bases at J, with 12 bases in the middle. Germline-derived CDR1 and CDR2 are MNHEY and SVGAGI. DNA of the CDR3: TGTGCCAGCAGTCCGGAACCAGGGTATGGCTACACCTTC. Translation: CASSPEPGYGYTF.

The chain is built from TRBV3-1 (or the pseudogene TRBV3-2) and TRBJ2-1, with 7 positions matching TRBD2. After removal of 4 bases from V and 2 bases from J, the junction contained 5 bases not matched to a gene. The CDR3 runs 15 residues. CDR1 is LGHDT, CDR2 YNNKEL, per germline (reference sequence). The CDR3 region has the DNA TGTGCCAGCAGCCCCGGACTAGTCGCCTACAATGAGCAGTTCTTC. Amino acids: CASSPGLVAYNEQFF.

The chain combines TRBV28 with TRBJ2-1; TRBD1 agrees at 8 bases. J gave up 8 bases and V 4 bases, and 16 bases lay outside the gene matches. In germline, CDR1 is MDHEN, CDR2 SYDVKM. The CDR3 totals 17 residues. CDR3 DNA: TGTGCCAGCAGTTCGAGCCAGGGGGCGCTGGCTTGGGATGAGCAGTTCTTC. Translation: CASSSSQGALAWDEQFF.

The rearrangement joins TRBV28 to TRBJ1-5, with D possibly being TRBD1 (6 bases). The CDR3 has 13 residues. V was pared by 7 bases and J by 7 bases, with 14 bases between. Germline CDR1 reads MDHEN; CDR2 reads SYDVKM. The chain's CDR3 is CASKGGRGQPQHF. CDR3 sequence (DNA): TGTGCCAGCAAAGGGGGTAGGGGACAGCCCCAGCATTTT.

The chain carries TRBV3-1 (or the pseudogene TRBV3-2) and TRBJ1-5; D might be TRBD1 (6 bases). Looked up from germline, CDR1 is LGHDT and CDR2 is YNNKEL (reference sequence). V lost 3 bases and J lost 6, with 12 bases in between. The CDR3 covers 14 residues. This CDR3 is CASSQNRAGQPQHF. The CDR3 nucleotides read TGTGCCAGCAGCCAGAACAGGGCAGGTCAGCCCCAGCATTTT.

The J gene is TRBJ1-1, the V gene TRBV5-6; D gene unclear. V was cut by 1 base and J by 0 bases, with 10 bases left in between. CDR3 length: 15 amino acids. Germline lookup yields CDR1 SGHDT and CDR2 YYEEEE. CDR3 coding DNA: TGTGCCAGCAGCTTGCCCCCAGGCATGAACACTGAAGCTTTCTTT. Its translation: CASSLPPGMNTEAFF.